This T cell receptor beta chain was observed in a study of blood T cell repertoires in COVID-19. Per the authors' pipeline: Cell counts per sample came from amplifying reference gene primers. Sequenced by immunoSEQ multiplex PCR; TCRdb stores in-frame clones only, minus some. V, J and clone size reflect that table, while D and trimming were determined from the DNA. Among a few hundred thousand clones listed, 86% were seen once. This clone is a singleton in its sample. In germline, CDR1 is KGHSH, CDR2 LQKENI. This CDR3 is built from 16 residues. Unmatched junction bases numbered 10, after V lost 4 bases and J lost 7 bases.

V usage is TRBV18 and J usage is TRBJ1-5; 10 bases are shared with TRBD1. This sequence was found in a woman in her 30s with active or convalescent COVID-19. Sequencing input: peripheral blood. The CDR3 here is CASSRDRGTSGQPQHF. The CDR3 DNA reads TGTGCCAGCTCACGGGACAGGGGCACCTCAGGACAGCCCCAGCATTTT.